Each of the 22 T cell receptor beta chains below was sequenced from the same sample in a study of human T cells and chemical hapten exposure. TCRdb itself ran the RACE reads through MiXCR, one entry per CDR3 protein. The table has roughly 200,000 distinct CDR3 sequences, around 23% seen once. The time point was: patch test 3, about 24 weeks after DPC sensitization. Treatment in this sample: therapeutic diphenylcyclopropenone sensitization with weekly scalp DPC. Sample: whole blood, taken in connection with sensitization to the hapten diphenylcyclopropenone (DPC). The receptors originated from a woman between 40 and 50 years old with alopecia areata. Some clones in this sample may be carry-over from other donors' samples.

A few counts support this clonotype. The rearrangement joins TRBV11-2 to TRBJ1-1; possibly TRBD1 for D (5 bases). Germline CDR1 is SGHAT and CDR2 is FQNNGV. The CDR3 has 14 amino acids. The germline V and J ends were trimmed by 5 bases and 0 bases, with 10 bases remaining between them. The CDR3 loop reads CASSMGPMNTEAFF. CDR3 nucleotides: TGTGCCAGCAGCATGGGACCCATGAACACTGAAGCTTTCTTT.

The chain couples TRBV28 to TRBJ2-5; D might be TRBD2 (5 bases). The CDR3 is made up of 15 amino acids. In germline, CDR1 is MDHEN, CDR2 SYDVKM. Trimming pared 4 bases from V and 4 bases from J, leaving 16 bases between. The CDR3 nucleotides are TGTGCCAGCAGTTCCGCCCTTCGGGATCGAGAGACCCAGTACTTC. This gives the protein CASSSALRDRETQYF.

This clonotype was observed a few times. V is TRBV7-9 and J is TRBJ2-1, with D unresolved. The CDR3 is made up of 13 amino acids. The germline V gene has CDR1 SEHNR and CDR2 FQNEAQ (reference sequence). Trimming stripped 3 bases from V and 5 bases from J, with 8 bases between. CDR3 residues: CASSLSNNNEQFF. The CDR3 nucleotides are TGTGCCAGCAGCTTGAGTAACAACAATGAGCAGTTCTTC.

This clonotype was seen a few times. The chain uses TRBV6-2 or TRBV6-3 and TRBJ1-5; the D gene is possibly TRBD1 (6 bases). CDR3 length: 13 residues. Trimming pared 5 bases from V and 9 bases from J, leaving 14 bases between. Germline CDR1 and CDR2: MNHEY and SVGEGT. The CDR3: CASSATGARPQHF. The CDR3 DNA reads as TGTGCCAGCAGTGCCACGGGGGCCCGGCCCCAGCATTTT.

This clonotype was seen only a few times. V usage is TRBV6-5 and J usage is TRBJ2-3; TRBD1 might be the D (6 bases). This CDR3 region has 11 residues. Germline lookup yields CDR1 MNHEY and CDR2 SVGAGI. The V and J ends lost 7 bases and 8 bases respectively, with 10 bases between them. The CDR3 reads CASNVGGTQYF. The CDR3 DNA reads TGTGCCAGCAATGTAGGGGGTACGCAGTATTTT.

The V and J genes are TRBV27 and TRBJ2-5; D gene ambiguous. Per germline, CDR1 MNHEY and CDR2 SMNVEV (reference sequence). V gave up 5 bases and J gave up 5 bases, with 18 bases separating them. The CDR3 runs to 15 residues. DNA for the CDR3: TGTGCCAGCAGTCGAAGGCGGAGTAGCAGCGAGACCCAGTACTTC. It specifies CASSRRRSSSETQYF.

This sequence joins TRBV29-1 and TRBJ2-4; 9 bases map to TRBD1. The CDR3 runs to 13 residues. V dropped 5 bases and J dropped 9; count of bases not matched to a gene: 8. The V gene's germline CDR1 is SQVTM and CDR2 ANQGSEA. This CDR3 is CSVSDRGDGIQYF. DNA of the CDR3: TGCAGCGTTTCTGACAGGGGGGACGGCATTCAGTACTTC.

The sample holds a few counts of this clonotype. V gene TRBV20-1 combines with J gene TRBJ2-7, with D possibly TRBD2 on 6 matching bases. Germline CDR1 reads DFQATT; CDR2 reads SNEGSKA (reference sequence). Trimming pared 5 bases from V and 1 base from J, leaving 18 bases between. The CDR3 covers 15 residues. This chain's CDR3 is CSALHRGTASYEQYF. CDR3 DNA: TGCAGTGCTCTCCACCGGGGGACGGCGTCCTACGAGCAGTACTTC.

The J gene is TRBJ1-1, the V gene TRBV5-1; no clear D. Germline V gene lookup returns CDR1 SGHRS and CDR2 YFSETQ. The CDR3 has 15 amino acids. Trimming pared 4 bases from V and 5 bases from J, leaving 18 bases between. CDR3 in DNA: TGCGCCAGCAGCCCTCAGACTGGGGTGGGGACTGAAGCTTTCTTT. It yields the protein CASSPQTGVGTEAFF.

Many counts were recorded for this clonotype. The chain couples TRBV27 to TRBJ2-3, with 7 nucleotides matching TRBD1. V gave up 5 bases and J gave up 4 bases; unmatched junction bases: 12. CDR1 and CDR2 (germline): MNHEY, SMNVEV (reference sequence). The length of the CDR3 is 16 residues. The CDR3 DNA follows: TGTGCCAGCAGTCCGTTCGGACAGGCAGTTCCAGATACGCAGTATTTT. Protein product: CASSPFGQAVPDTQYF.

This chain links TRBV7-8 with TRBJ2-1; D not certain. V dropped 6 bases and J dropped 12 bases, with 12 bases sitting between them. Germline-derived CDR1 and CDR2 are SGHVS and FQNEAQ. There are 11 residues in the CDR3. The CDR3 loop is CASSFRRGQFF. The CDR3, as DNA: TGTGCCAGCAGTTTCCGCCGCGGGCAGTTCTTC. Variable domain in full (rest from reference TRBV7-8 and TRBJ2-1): GAGVSQSPRYKVAKRGQDVALRCDPISGHVSLFWYQQALGQGPEFLTYFQNEAQLDKSGLPSDRFFAERPEGSVSTLKIQRTQQEDSAVYLCASSFRRGQFFGPGTRLTVL.

The gene calls are TRBV6-6 and TRBJ2-1; 7 nucleotides match TRBD2. The CDR3 contains 17 residues. V dropped 6 bases and J dropped 4; count of bases not matched to a gene: 15. The V gene's germline CDR1 is MNHNY and CDR2 SVGAGI (reference sequence). The DNA for the CDR3 is TGTGCCAGCAGCTCGTACACCGGGAGGTTCTCATACAATGAGCAGTTCTTC. Its protein product is CASSSYTGRFSYNEQFF.

The chain employs TRBV28 and TRBJ1-2, with a tentative D call TRBD1 (6 bases). Looked up from germline, CDR1 is MDHEN and CDR2 is SYDVKM. V lost 8 bases, J lost 0 bases, and 10 bases lay in between. This CDR3 contains 13 residues. As DNA, the CDR3 is TGTGCCAGCTACCGGGACACTAACTATGGCTACACCTTC. Amino acid sequence: CASYRDTNYGYTF.

At least ten counts were recorded for this clonotype. J is TRBJ2-7 and V is TRBV7-2; TRBD1 is a possible D gene (6 bases). The germline V gene encodes CDR1 SGHTA and CDR2 FQGNSA. The ends were cut back, 0 bases at V and 2 bases at J, with 11 bases in the middle. This CDR3 is 15 amino acids long. CDR3 loop: CASSLARGAAYEQYF. The CDR3 DNA is TGTGCCAGCAGCTTAGCCAGGGGAGCTGCCTACGAGCAGTACTTC.

This chain links TRBV6-5 with TRBJ2-7, with TRBD2 matching 16 bases. After removal of 5 bases from V and 7 bases from J, the junction contained 5 bases not matched to a gene. Germline lookup yields CDR1 MNHEY and CDR2 SVGAGI. The CDR3 runs 15 residues. CDR3 sequence: CASSPQGLAGGEQYF. CDR3 DNA: TGTGCCAGCAGTCCCCAGGGACTAGCGGGGGGGGAGCAGTACTTC.

As to this clonotype: At one of its ends the junction is not consistent with the germline gene, which may arise from a read error. This chain connects TRBV6-5 to TRBJ1-1; D might be TRBD1 (6 bases). This CDR3 comprises 12 residues. Germline V gives CDR1 MNHEY, CDR2 SVGAGI. CDR3 residues: CASSSTGTEAFF. CDR3 nucleotides: TGCGCCAGCAGTTCGACAGGCACTGAAGCTTTCTTT.

V gene TRBV12-3 or TRBV12-4 combines with J gene TRBJ1-2; D is perhaps TRBD1 (6 bases). The CDR3 is made up of 14 amino acids. With 5 bases removed from V and 4 bases from J, the gap between germline ends came to 14 bases. The CDR3 DNA sequence: TGTGCCAGCAGTCCCACAGGGCAGGGCTATGGCTACACCTTC. It translates to CASSPTGQGYGYTF.

There are a few counts of this clonotype. The J gene is TRBJ2-2, the V gene TRBV6-5; TRBD2 aligns across 8 bases. The CDR3 runs 14 residues. Trimming at V came to 8 bases and at J to 0 bases, leaving 2 bases not matched to a gene. The germline CDR1 and CDR2 sequences are MNHEY and SVGAGI. The CDR3 region is CASRTSPNTGELFF. The CDR3 DNA reads as TGTGCCAGCCGGACTAGCCCGAACACCGGGGAGCTGTTTTTT.

The V and J genes are TRBV7-3 and TRBJ2-1; 7 bases align to TRBD2. The V and J ends lost 2 bases and 8 bases, in that order; junction bases with no gene match: 9. The CDR3 has 15 amino acids. Germline CDR1 reads SGHTA; CDR2 reads FQGTGA. CDR3 nucleotide sequence: TGTGCCAGCAGCTTACGTGGGACTAATGACGATGAGCAGTTCTTC. Translation gives CASSLRGTNDDEQFF.

This clonotype was seen repeatedly, ten times or more. CDR3 coding DNA: TGTGCCAGCAGCCCGGACCTATTCAACACCGGGGAGCTGTTTTTT. Translated: CASSPDLFNTGELFF. The V and J genes are TRBV5-5 and TRBJ2-2; the D is unclear. Germline V gene data show CDR1 as SGHKS and CDR2 as YYEKEE (reference sequence). The germline V and J ends were trimmed by 4 bases and 2 bases, with 12 bases remaining between them. CDR3 length: 15 amino acids.

This clonotype has just a few counts. The chain has TRBV7-9 and TRBJ2-1; D remains unclear. The CDR3 is 15 amino acids. Trimming removed 1 base from V and 4 bases from J, with 11 bases in between. The germline gives CDR1 SEHNR, CDR2 FQNEAQ (reference sequence). In DNA form, the CDR3 reads TGTGCCAGCAGCTTAGAACAGTATCTGTACAATGAGCAGTTCTTC. Residues: CASSLEQYLYNEQFF.

The gene calls are TRBV12-3 or TRBV12-4 and TRBJ2-5; 10 bases are a match to TRBD2. The CDR3 loop spans 13 amino acids. The trim removed 8 bases at V and 4 bases at J, leaving 4 bases unmatched. The CDR3 sequence is CASGLAEGETQYF. The CDR3 DNA follows: TGTGCCAGCGGACTAGCGGAGGGAGAGACCCAGTACTTC.